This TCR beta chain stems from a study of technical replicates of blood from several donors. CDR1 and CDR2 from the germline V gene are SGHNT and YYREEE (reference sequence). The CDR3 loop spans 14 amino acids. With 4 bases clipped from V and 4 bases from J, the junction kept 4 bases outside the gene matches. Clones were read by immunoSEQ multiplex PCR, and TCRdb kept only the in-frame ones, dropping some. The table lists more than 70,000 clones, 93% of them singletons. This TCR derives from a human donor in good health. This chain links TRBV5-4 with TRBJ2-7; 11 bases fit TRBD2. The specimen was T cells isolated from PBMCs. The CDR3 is CASSPGTSGYEQYF. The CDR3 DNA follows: TGTGCCAGCAGCCCCGGGACTAGCGGTTACGAGCAGTACTTC.